This entry describes one TCR beta chain. The specificity of this receptor is unknown. The sample holds no much larger clone one base away, and base qualities are not on file. The sample originates from a study of shared clonotypes between healthy human individuals (dated by TCRdb to 2018 to 2020). As for the study more broadly: The cohort included three men and a couple of women between 18 and 49 years of age. For each donor, three plates each were used for CD4 naive and CD4 memory, two plates were used for CD8 naive, and one plate was used for CD8 memory. To estimate repertoire size and how much clonotypes are shared between individuals, the study performed deep sequencing of blood TCR repertoires from a few healthy adults. Libraries were prepared and TCR repertoires were sequenced by different laboratories using diverse techniques, in order to increase sequencing depth and limit assay-specific biases. Each donor's leukapheresis produced roughly between about 0.9 and 9.5 billion PBMCs. What the work shows at the level of the full study, not this receptor alone: Pairwise subsampling indicated that sequencing depth was expected to affect the degree of clonotype sharing among donors. Only blood was sampled, and tissue TCR repertoires likely differ from those in blood. Because the study included a small number of donors, the genetic and exposure-history diversity represented was limited. Incomplete sequencing was indicated by rarefaction of sorted-subset datasets, despite the large sequencing depth. Clonotypes shared by all four sorted-subset donors showed higher generation probabilities than non-shared clonotypes. Larger estimated clonotype richness was generally found for naive subsets than for memory subsets. Sharing across four donors was observed for around 4.8% of naive CD4, over 3% of naive CD8, 2% to 2.5% of memory CD4, and around 0.4% of memory CD8 clonotypes.

CD8 naive samples were obtained by positive selection for CCR7 among CD45RO-negative cells, yielding a CD45RA+CCR7+ population from which TemRA cells were excluded. The donors were healthy, HIV-negative adults with no recently reported acute infections or vaccinations. Only Caucasian adults living in Nashville, Tennessee, USA were represented among the donors. Blood was obtained by leukapheresis, after which PBMCs were separated by Ficoll-Histopaque density gradient centrifugation and cryopreserved in liquid nitrogen vapor phase. Analytical flow cytometry was used to check the purity and quantity of each magnetically sorted T cell population. Genomic DNA was isolated from every sorted fraction and measured by UV absorbance on a Nanodrop 2000c. The CDR3 measures 17 amino acids from cysteine to phenylalanine. Here the CDR3 DNA is all that survives: 51 bases in frame from base 1. CDR1 and CDR2 are drawn from the germline V gene (reference sequence): MNHEY, SMNVEV. Here V drops 6 bases and J drops 2 bases, and the junction holds 13 bases not matched to any gene.

Using the deep immunoSEQ assay, multiplex PCR amplified TCR CDR3 regions from genomic DNA. For each cell subset, the extracted genomic DNA was distributed evenly across all wells of several immunoSEQ 96-well plates, and each plate served as one replicate. For sorted subsets, 200 to 250 ng of genomic DNA, equivalent to about 30,000 T cell genomes, went into each replicate PCR. Purified libraries were quantified with a Qubit 3.0 fluorometer, sized on a Bioanalyzer 2100, and re-quantified with the KAPA Library Quantification kit. Each immunoSEQ 96-well plate was sequenced on its own single-read 150-cycle Illumina NextSeq 550 flow cell. Per the authors' processing: Because only junctional sequences without quality scores were contained in the immunoSEQ output, filtering matching that applied to full-length reads could not be performed. To assign V/J genes and CDR3, sequences were annotated using PyIR, a Python wrapper for IgBLAST v1.9, with IMGT germline references. Reads were filtered out if the reads had weak V/J assignments (E-value above 1e-6), no CDR3, stop codons, out-of-frame junctions, or ambiguous translated residues. V3J clonotypes were defined by identical inferred V gene, J gene, and CDR3 amino acid sequence. The percentage overlap between two repertoires was calculated by dividing the number of shared unique clonotypes by the size of the smaller repertoire. Repertoire richness was assessed with RTK rarefaction, the Chao1 estimator, and Recon v2.1 estimates of unobserved clonotypes. Generation probabilities were computed with OLGA for all TCRbeta clonotypes obtained by the gDNA method from several donors. As stored in TCRdb, this immuneACCESS dataset retains in-frame rearrangements with V and J assigned. A fraction of the clones does not appear; measured against another copy, unresolved V genes explain less than half of the discrepancy, and the remainder lacks a known reason. The V and J calls and clone size come from that table; D and trimming were worked out from the DNA. This sample holds approximately 2,200,000 clones; roughly 91% were observed only once. The ten largest clonotypes hold roughly 1.7% of the sample.

The specimen was naive CD8+ T cells from PBMCs. Per the publication, the cell subset or site label means: CD45RA+CCR7+. The receptor chain draws on TRBV27 and TRBJ2-3, with 8 bases matching TRBD2. This TCR was recovered from a man younger than 35 in good health. Some clones in this sample may be carry-over from other donors' samples. The DNA is as follows: TGTGCCAGCAGCCCCGTGGGGGTAGCGGGACCCACAGATACGCAGTATTTT. This codes for CASSPVGVAGPTDTQYF.